This T cell receptor (beta chain) originates from a study of blood T cell repertoires in COVID-19. Sequenced by immunoSEQ multiplex PCR; TCRdb stores in-frame clones only, minus some. The table records about 360,000 clones, approximately 86% of them present only once. Categorization into cohorts depended on clinical history that participants reported. CDR1 and CDR2 from the germline V gene are MGHRA and YSYEKL. With 0 bases removed from V and 3 bases from J, the gap between germline ends came to 15 bases. The CDR3 contains 17 residues. This sequence was found in a woman in her 40s with acute COVID-19. The sequencing input was PBMCs or T cells enriched from blood (not recorded which). The chain is built from TRBV4-1 and TRBJ2-1; TRBD1 might be the D (5 bases). The DNA of the CDR3 is TGCGCCAGCAGCCAAGATAGCAGGGAAGGCCTCTACAATGAGCAGTTCTTC. Amino acids: CASSQDSREGLYNEQFF.